This T cell receptor beta chain originates from a study of human T cells and chemical hapten exposure. Study outcomes and limitations: Sensitization with DPC brought no change to TCRs above 1 in 1000 in frequency.

Time point here: patch test 1, 2 weeks after DPC sensitization. Treatment defined: therapeutic diphenylcyclopropenone sensitization with weekly scalp DPC. This clonotype was detected many times. Its antigen is currently unknown. V gave up 6 bases and J gave up 4 bases; unmatched junction bases: 6. CDR1 SGHTA and CDR2 FQGNSA come from the germline V gene. The length of the CDR3 is 15 residues. The library tagged individual cDNA molecules with unique molecular identifiers. TCRdb re-called the RACE reads with MiXCR, one entry per CDR3 protein. Found here are a few hundred thousand distinct CDR3 sequences, approximately 5% of them singletons; the top ten hold under 2.5%.

The chain employs TRBV7-2 and TRBJ2-2; TRBD1 aligns across 9 bases. The receptor was derived from a woman aged 45 to 65 with alopecia areata. Some clones in this sample may be carry-over from other donors' samples. The source material was whole blood, sampled in connection with sensitization to the hapten diphenylcyclopropenone (DPC). The CDR3 sequence: CASRYGQGRTGELFF. The CDR3 nucleotides are TGTGCCAGCAGATATGGACAGGGGCGCACCGGGGAGCTGTTTTTT.